One and the same sample provided the 7 T cell receptor beta chains below, sequenced in a study of patients and donors after allogeneic stem cell transplantation. TCRdb itself ran the RT-PCR reads through MiXCR, one entry per CDR3 protein. Found here are about 110,000 distinct CDR3 sequences, roughly 37% of them singletons; the top ten hold 27%. Sequencing was done on a sample of blood, either unsorted or a sorted T cell fraction (not recorded which). The receptors here all came from a human donor who was either an allogeneic HSCT recipient or a stem cell or donor lymphocyte infusion donor (not recorded which). It is not recorded whose cells these are; they may come from a transplant donor.

There are a few counts of this clonotype. The rearrangement links TRBV6-5 to TRBJ1-2, with a tentative D call TRBD1 (5 bases). Germline assignment: CDR1 MNHEY and CDR2 SVGAGI. V lost 6 bases and J lost 0, with 11 bases in between. The CDR3 spans 14 residues. This chain's CDR3 is CASSRDSANYGYTF. The CDR3, as DNA: TGTGCCAGCAGCCGGGACTCAGCTAACTATGGCTACACCTTC.

This chain uses TRBV7-2 with TRBJ2-5, with 9 nucleotides matching TRBD2. V gave up 4 bases and J gave up 6 bases; unmatched junction bases: 15. The germline gives CDR1 SGHTA, CDR2 FQGNSA. The CDR3 has 17 amino acids. The CDR3 sequence: CASSSDIPGLAVKTQYF. The CDR3 DNA follows: TGTGCCAGCAGCTCGGACATACCGGGACTAGCCGTGAAGACCCAGTACTTC.

The rearrangement links TRBV12-3 or TRBV12-4 to TRBJ2-6; D is unresolved. Trimming took 3 bases from V and 7 from J, leaving 10 bases between them. CDR3 length equals 14 residues. The chain's CDR3 is CASSLLVYANVLTF. The CDR3 DNA is TGTGCCAGCAGTTTGTTGGTTTACGCCAACGTCCTGACTTTC.

The chain couples TRBV28 to TRBJ2-5; 7 positions match TRBD1. Unmatched junction bases numbered 6, after V lost 6 bases and J lost 5 bases. Germline loops: CDR1 MDHEN, CDR2 SYDVKM. The CDR3 runs 13 residues. This CDR3 reads CASRLGQVETQYF. CDR3 DNA: TGTGCCAGCAGACTTGGACAGGTGGAGACCCAGTACTTC.

The chain carries TRBV11-2 and TRBJ2-2, with D unclear. The ends were cut back, 11 bases at V and 6 bases at J, with 16 bases in the middle. CDR3 length: 13 residues. From germline, CDR1 is SGHAT and CDR2 FQNNGV. The CDR3: CAGGRRVAGELFF. DNA for the CDR3: TGTGCCGGCGGTCGACGTGTGGCCGGGGAGCTGTTTTTT. The full variable domain, rest sourced from reference TRBV11-2 and TRBJ2-2, is EAGVAQSPRYKIIEKRQSVAFWCNPISGHATLYWYQQILGQGPKLLIQFQNNGVVDDSQLPKDRFSAERLKGVDSTLKIQPAKLEDSAVYLCAGGRRVAGELFFGEGSRLTVL.

The chain couples TRBV20-1 to TRBJ2-2; unclear D gene. The CDR3 extends over 13 amino acids. Germline-derived CDR1 and CDR2 are DFQATT and SNEGSKA (reference sequence). Between the trimmed V and J ends, which lost 0 bases and 3 bases, there was a span of 5 bases. The CDR3 bases are TGCAGTGCTAGAGAGTGGGACACCGGGGAGCTGTTTTTT. Residues: CSAREWDTGELFF.

This clonotype was seen more than once but under ten times. The gene calls are TRBV20-1 and TRBJ1-1; D is undetermined. Germline CDR1 is DFQATT and CDR2 is SNEGSKA (reference sequence). This CDR3 has 13 residues. Deletions cut 3 bases from V and 3 bases from J, with 11 bases between. CDR3 bases: TGCAGTGCTAGTAAGGGTGACGACACTGAAGCTTTCTTT. Residues: CSASKGDDTEAFF.